One sample yielded the 23 T cell receptor beta chains listed below, sequenced in a study of blood T cell repertoires in COVID-19. The assay was immunoSEQ multiplex PCR, and TCRdb's table has in-frame clones only and misses some. The sample consists of over 110,000 clones, 75% to 90% of them appearing once. The sequencing sample was made of PBMCs or T cells enriched from blood (not recorded which). Every receptor here comes from a man in his fifties or sixties who had recovered from COVID-19.

This chain links TRBV2 with TRBJ2-4, with D unresolved. Per the germline V gene, CDR1 is SNHLY and CDR2 is FYNNEI. Trimming stripped 5 bases from V and 4 bases from J, with 3 bases between. There are 11 residues in the CDR3. DNA of the CDR3: TGTGCCAGCAGTTCTAAAAACATTCAGTACTTC. This translates into CASSSKNIQYF.

The chain combines TRBV19 with TRBJ1-3; 9 bases map to TRBD1. Trimming at V came to 10 bases and at J to 2 bases, leaving 15 bases not matched to a gene. Germline V gives CDR1 LNHDA, CDR2 SQIVND (reference sequence). The CDR3 has 17 amino acids. The DNA for the CDR3 is TGTGCCACCACGATCCGGGACAGGGTTATTACTGGAAACACCATATATTTT. This codes for CATTIRDRVITGNTIYF.

This chain joins TRBV30 and TRBJ2-1, with D possibly TRBD1 on 5 matching bases. CDR3 length equals 13 residues. The germline V and J ends were trimmed by 0 bases and 5 bases, with 8 bases remaining between them. The germline V gene encodes CDR1 GTSNPN and CDR2 SVGIG (reference sequence). The CDR3 is CAWSVRRDNEQFF. CDR3 nucleotide sequence: TGTGCCTGGAGTGTACGCAGGGACAATGAGCAGTTCTTC. The full variable domain, completed using reference TRBV30 and TRBJ2-1, is SQTIHQWPATLVQPVGSPLSLECTVEGTSNPNLYWYRQAAGRGLQLLFYSVGIGQISSEVPQNLSASRPQDRQFILSSKKLLLSDSGFYLCAWSVRRDNEQFFGPGTRLTVL.

J is TRBJ2-1 and V is TRBV3-1 (or the pseudogene TRBV3-2), with 13 bases lining up with TRBD2. Trimming removed 4 bases from V and 7 bases from J; junction bases left unmatched: 7. Germline loops: CDR1 LGHDT, CDR2 YNNKEL (reference sequence). CDR3 length equals 16 residues. CDR3 loop: CASSPRTSGSMNEQFF. DNA of the CDR3: TGTGCCAGCAGCCCCCGGACTAGCGGGAGTATGAATGAGCAGTTCTTC.

This sequence joins TRBV5-1 and TRBJ1-1, with D tentatively TRBD1 (6 bases). The V gene's germline CDR1 is SGHRS and CDR2 YFSETQ. The ends were cut back, 1 base at V and 2 bases at J, with 15 bases in the middle. CDR3 length equals 16 residues. The CDR3: CASSLSLAGVNTEAFF. The CDR3 nucleotides are TGCGCCAGCAGCTTGAGTTTAGCAGGGGTAAACACTGAAGCTTTCTTT.

The rearrangement uses TRBV19 and TRBJ2-2; no definite D call. Looked up from germline, CDR1 is LNHDA and CDR2 is SQIVND (reference sequence). This CDR3 region has 15 residues. Trimming removed 5 bases at V and 5 bases at J, with 15 bases between. CDR3 bases: TGTGCCAGTAGTGTCTTGCGGCCCCGTACCGGGGAGCTGTTTTTT. Its protein product is CASSVLRPRTGELFF.

The CDR3, as DNA: TGTGCCAGCAGCCTCATCCTAGGCTATGGCTACACCTTC. Translated, it gives CASSLILGYGYTF. The chain recombines TRBV28 with TRBJ1-2; D remains unclear. CDR3 length equals 13 residues. The ends were cut back, 6 bases at V and 4 bases at J, with 12 bases in the middle. From germline, CDR1 is MDHEN and CDR2 SYDVKM.

CDR3 DNA: TGCGCCAGCAGCCCCCGCGGAGATCCCTACGAGCAGTACTTC. It specifies CASSPRGDPYEQYF. The genes are TRBV5-1 and TRBJ2-7, with D unclear. Trimming took off 4 bases at V and 2 bases at J, with 13 bases between the two ends. In germline, CDR1 is SGHRS, CDR2 YFSETQ. CDR3 size: 14 residues.

The count of this clone is one. The CDR3 sequence is CASSYSSGGELFF. The CDR3 DNA reads as TGTGCCAGCAGTTACTCGTCGGGCGGGGAGCTGTTTTTT. V usage is TRBV6-6 and J usage is TRBJ2-2; D call uncertain. This CDR3 is 13 amino acids long. Looked up from germline, CDR1 is MNHNY and CDR2 is SVGAGI (reference sequence). Trimming left V 0 bases short and J 7 bases short, with 6 bases between.

This clone was picked up one time. V usage is TRBV19 and J usage is TRBJ1-2; 7 nucleotides agree with TRBD1. Germline V lookup: CDR1 LNHDA, CDR2 SQIVND (reference sequence). The CDR3 totals 15 residues. V shed 5 bases, J shed 4 bases, and the junction held 10 bases outside the gene matches. The CDR3 nucleotides are TGTGCCAGTAGTGCACCCCGACAGGGCTCCTATGGCTACACCTTC. It encodes CASSAPRQGSYGYTF.

This clone was seen once. V and J are TRBV9 and TRBJ2-3; a weak D match, TRBD2 (6 bases). Trimming removed 0 bases from V and 0 bases from J, with 8 bases in between. The CDR3 is 15 amino acids. CDR1 and CDR2 (germline): SGDLS, YYNGEE. The CDR3 nucleotides are TGTGCCAGCAGCGTAGGGACTATGAGCACAGATACGCAGTATTTT. Its protein product is CASSVGTMSTDTQYF. Using reference TRBV9 and TRBJ2-3 for the parts outside the CDR3, the full variable domain is DSGVTQTPKHLITATGQRVTLRCSPRSGDLSVYWYQQSLDQGLQFLIQYYNGEERAKGNILERFSAQQFPDLHSELNLSSLELGDSALYFCASSVGTMSTDTQYFGPGTRLTVL.

The CDR3 sequence is CASSYPQGAGKTQYF. The DNA of the CDR3 is TGTGCCAGCAGCTACCCCCAAGGGGCGGGGAAGACCCAGTACTTC. The chain uses TRBV5-6 and TRBJ2-5; weak D call: TRBD2 (6 bases). V lost 3 bases, J lost 6 bases, and 18 bases lay in between. Germline V gene lookup returns CDR1 SGHDT and CDR2 YYEEEE. The CDR3 length is 15 residues.

The rearrangement joins TRBV7-2 to TRBJ2-5, with 8 bases identical to TRBD2. CDR1 is SGHTA and CDR2 is FQGNSA in the germline V gene. This CDR3 comprises 16 residues. Germline trimming cut 0 bases from V and 2 bases from J; bases unmatched to any gene: 5. The CDR3 protein is CASSLALAASQETQYF. The DNA of the CDR3 is TGTGCCAGCAGCTTAGCACTAGCGGCCTCTCAAGAGACCCAGTACTTC. The full variable domain, with the rest looked up from reference TRBV7-2 and TRBJ2-5, is GAGVSQSPSNKVTEKGKDVELRCDPISGHTALYWYRQSLGQGLEFLIYFQGNSAPDKSGLPSDRFSAERTGGSVSTLTIQRTQQEDSAVYLCASSLALAASQETQYFGPGTRLLVL.

J is TRBJ1-4 and V is TRBV7-8, with no clear D. The CDR3 consists of 16 residues. Germline lookup yields CDR1 SGHVS and CDR2 FQNEAQ. V was shortened by 1 base and J by 1 base, with 10 bases between the two germline ends. The CDR3 DNA follows: TGTGCCAGCAGCTTAGGAGCCGGGGTAACTAATGAAAAACTGTTTTTT. Amino acid sequence: CASSLGAGVTNEKLFF.

This clone was seen once. The chain employs TRBV14 and TRBJ1-3, with D tentatively TRBD1 (5 bases). Between the trimmed V and J ends, which lost 2 bases and 9 bases, there was a span of 11 bases. Per germline, CDR1 SGHDN and CDR2 FVKESK. The CDR3 extends over 13 amino acids. The CDR3 region is CASSQIVGGTIYF. For the CDR3, the DNA is TGTGCCAGCAGCCAAATCGTCGGGGGCACCATATATTTT. The full variable domain, its missing parts supplied by reference TRBV14 and TRBJ1-3, is EAGVTQFPSHSVIEKGQTVTLRCDPISGHDNLYWYRRVMGKEIKFLLHFVKESKQDESGMPNNRFLAERTGGTYSTLKVQPAELEDSGVYFCASSQIVGGTIYFGEGSWLTVV.

In this sample, this clone turned up once. V gene TRBV3-1 (or the pseudogene TRBV3-2) combines with J gene TRBJ2-3, with 7 nucleotides matching TRBD2. V trimming: 0 bases; J trimming: 2 bases; junction bases outside the gene matches: 8. The CDR3 has 17 amino acids. CDR1 LGHDT and CDR2 YNNKEL come from the germline V gene (reference sequence). This CDR3 is CASSQEFGGGVTDTQYF. CDR3 coding DNA: TGTGCCAGCAGCCAAGAGTTTGGCGGGGGAGTCACAGATACGCAGTATTTT.

V usage is TRBV13 and J usage is TRBJ1-2; perhaps TRBD1 as D (6 bases). Germline V lookup: CDR1 PRHDT, CDR2 FYEKMQ (reference sequence). The CDR3 extends over 14 amino acids. The V and J ends lost 6 bases and 4 bases respectively, with 15 bases between them. The CDR3: CASSSPGVGYGYTF. The CDR3 DNA reads as TGTGCCAGCAGTTCCCCAGGGGTTGGCTATGGCTACACCTTC.

The rearrangement links TRBV6-5 to TRBJ2-7; D possibly corresponds to TRBD1 (6 bases). Germline assignment: CDR1 MNHEY and CDR2 SVGAGI. The ends were cut back, 6 bases at V and 4 bases at J, with 13 bases in the middle. The CDR3 is made up of 13 amino acids. This chain's CDR3 is CASRDSSLYEQYF. The CDR3 bases are TGTGCCAGCAGGGACAGCTCTCTTTACGAGCAGTACTTC.

The rearrangement joins TRBV6-4 to TRBJ2-1; tentative D call: TRBD2 (5 bases). Germline values: CDR1 MRHNA, CDR2 SNTAGT. The CDR3 totals 9 residues. CDR3 sequence (DNA): TGTGCTCGCGGGAATGAGCAGTTCTTC. Translation gives CARGNEQFF.

The V and J genes are TRBV27 and TRBJ1-4; TRBD1 agrees at 11 bases. This CDR3 spans 15 amino acids. Unmatched junction bases numbered 12, after V lost 8 bases and J lost 10 bases. In germline, CDR1 is MNHEY, CDR2 SMNVEV (reference sequence). The CDR3 DNA reads as TGTGCCAGCGGGCGTAACCGGGACAGGGGGGTAAAACTGTTTTTT. As protein: CASGRNRDRGVKLFF. The variable domain in full, completed from reference TRBV27 and TRBJ1-4, reads EAQVTQNPRYLITVTGKKLTVTCSQNMNHEYMSWYRQDPGLGLRQIYYSMNVEVTDKGDVPEGYKVSRKEKRNFPLILESPSPNQTSLYFCASGRNRDRGVKLFFGSGTQLSVL.

This clone was seen only once. The chain links TRBV6-5 to TRBJ1-5, with D possibly TRBD1 on 6 matching bases. The V end was cut by 6 bases, the J end by 3 bases, with 15 bases between. This CDR3 spans 15 amino acids. CDR1 and CDR2 (germline): MNHEY, SVGAGI. This CDR3 is CASSDLQGYNQPQHF. Here the CDR3 DNA reads TGTGCCAGCAGCGATCTACAGGGATACAATCAGCCCCAGCATTTT.

The V call is TRBV7-2, the J call TRBJ1-1, with D maybe TRBD1 (6 bases). In germline, CDR1 is SGHTA, CDR2 FQGNSA. The CDR3 extends over 13 amino acids. Trimming pared 3 bases from V and 4 bases from J, leaving 9 bases between. Here the CDR3 DNA reads TGTGCCAGCAGCTTTTCCAGGGGCACTGAAGCTTTCTTT. This gives the protein CASSFSRGTEAFF.

This sequence joins TRBV19 and TRBJ2-7; 8 bases align to TRBD1. Germline V lookup: CDR1 LNHDA, CDR2 SQIVND (reference sequence). The CDR3 covers 14 residues. J was trimmed by 2 bases and V by 4 bases; bases with no gene match: 4. The CDR3 spells CASSKGQATYEQYF. CDR3 nucleotide sequence: TGTGCCAGTAGTAAGGGACAGGCTACCTACGAGCAGTACTTC.